The source of this TCR beta chain is a study of a mutant IDH1 vaccine in newly diagnosed glioma. In the study overall: Mean patient age was about 44 years; roughly 62% were male and 37.5% female.

The time point is: baseline, week 1 (first vaccination visit). Treatment specified: pre-vaccination baseline after standard-of-care therapy. Every donor had a new WHO grade 3 or 4 astrocytoma that was IDH1-mutant, with loss of nuclear ATRX. Clones were read by immunoSEQ multiplex PCR, and TCRdb kept only the in-frame ones, dropping some. The sample contains 70,000 to 100,000 clones, almost 85% of which appear only once. Points from the study as a whole: Whatever changes occurred in top peripheral T cell clonotypes seemed unrelated to pseudoprogression.

Trimming stripped 2 bases from V and 1 base from J, with 9 bases between. The CDR3 is made up of 14 amino acids. Germline V gene data show CDR1 as SGHRS and CDR2 as YFSETQ. Details on this clone: Antigen: not known.

Sequencing used PBMCs, obtained from a glioma patient treated with radiotherapy, temozolomide or both. This chain uses TRBV5-1 with TRBJ1-1; a possible D gene is TRBD1 (6 bases). This receptor was identified in a man aged 40-50 years with glioma. Some clones in this sample may be carry-over from other donors' samples. CDR3: CASSLTGTNTEAFF. CDR3 DNA: TGCGCCAGCAGCTTAACAGGGACGAACACTGAAGCTTTCTTT. Complete variable domain (other parts from reference TRBV5-1 and TRBJ1-1): KAGVTQTPRYLIKTRGQQVTLSCSPISGHRSVSWYQQTPGQGLQFLFEYFSETQRNKGNFPGRFSGRQFSNSRSEMNVSTLELGDSALYLCASSLTGTNTEAFFGQGTRLTVV.